A selection of T cell receptor beta chains follows, all from one sample in a study of control samples from healthy donors and cancer patients. The method was immunoSEQ multiplex PCR; TCRdb's version includes in-frame clones alone and lacks a portion of them. The sample includes 140,000 to 150,000 clones, more than 85% of them seen just once. The sample was blood. The receptors here all came from a man between 25 and 39 years old in good health. CDR3s include the opening cysteine and the closing phenylalanine or tryptophan. Fields, in order: CDR3 DNA, CDR3 protein, clone size, D gene, V gene, J gene. A D gene is named only where the DNA matches it firmly. Some rows mark clone size as missing; the rest say once, few, many or name a class of expanded clone.

CDR3nt: TGTGCCAGCAGCTTAGAGACACTAGCGGCGAACAATGAGCAGTTCTTC; CDR3aa: CASSLETLAANNEQFF; abundance: .; d_gene: TRBD2; v_gene: TRBV11-3; j_gene: TRBJ2-1
CDR3nt: TGTGCCAGCGGACAGGGACTCTACAATGAGCAGTTCTTC; CDR3aa: CASGQGLYNEQFF; abundance: .; d_gene: TRBD1; v_gene: TRBV11-2; j_gene: TRBJ2-1
CDR3nt: TGTGCCAGCAGCGTCTCCGGGGCGCCCACAGATACGCAGTATTTT; CDR3aa: CASSVSGAPTDTQYF; abundance: .; d_gene: .; v_gene: TRBV9; j_gene: TRBJ2-3
CDR3nt: TGTGCCAGCAGTCCACCGGGACAGGGGTTAGGGGAGCTGTTTTTT; CDR3aa: CASSPPGQGLGELFF; abundance: .; d_gene: TRBD1; v_gene: TRBV2; j_gene: TRBJ2-2
CDR3nt: TGCAGCGTTGAAGATCGGAGGGGTGATACTGAAGCTTTCTTT; CDR3aa: CSVEDRRGDTEAFF; abundance: .; d_gene: .; v_gene: TRBV29-1; j_gene: TRBJ1-1
CDR3nt: TGTGCTAGTGGTCTCCCCGACGGCCCAGAGTCCTATGGCTACACCTTC; CDR3aa: CASGLPDGPESYGYTF; abundance: .; d_gene: .; v_gene: TRBV12-5; j_gene: TRBJ1-2
CDR3nt: TGCGCCAGCAGCTGGGGGACAGGCAGAACCGGGGAGCTGTTTTTT; CDR3aa: CASSWGTGRTGELFF; abundance: once; d_gene: TRBD1; v_gene: TRBV5-1; j_gene: TRBJ2-2
CDR3nt: TGTGCCAGCAGTGACGGCGGGGGAGACACCATATATTTT; CDR3aa: CASSDGGGDTIYF; abundance: once; d_gene: .; v_gene: TRBV6-1; j_gene: TRBJ1-3
CDR3nt: TGTGCCAGCAGTGACCCGACTAGCGGATACAGCACAGATACGCAGTATTTT; CDR3aa: CASSDPTSGYSTDTQYF; abundance: .; d_gene: TRBD2; v_gene: TRBV2; j_gene: TRBJ2-3
CDR3nt: TGCGCCAGCAGCGGATGGGACAGGGGGTTAGCTGGGGCCAACGTCCTGACTTTC; CDR3aa: CASSGWDRGLAGANVLTF; abundance: .; d_gene: TRBD1; v_gene: TRBV5-1; j_gene: TRBJ2-6
CDR3nt: TGTGCCAGCGAGGGGACAGGGCTAGGCTACTACTATGGCTACACCTTC; CDR3aa: CASEGTGLGYYYGYTF; abundance: .; d_gene: TRBD1; v_gene: TRBV28; j_gene: TRBJ1-2
CDR3nt: TGTGCCGCATCCCCGGGAGTCTCTGGAAACACCATATATTTT; CDR3aa: CAASPGVSGNTIYF; abundance: .; d_gene: .; v_gene: TRBV19; j_gene: TRBJ1-3
CDR3nt: TGTGCCAGCAGTCCCTTTACGTCCGGAACCGACATTAACTATGGCTACACCTTC; CDR3aa: CASSPFTSGTDINYGYTF; abundance: .; d_gene: .; v_gene: TRBV6-6; j_gene: TRBJ1-2
CDR3nt: TGTGCCAGCAGCTCCCGGGACCTCTTAAGCTCCTACGAGCAGTACTTC; CDR3aa: CASSSRDLLSSYEQYF; abundance: .; d_gene: .; v_gene: TRBV11-1; j_gene: TRBJ2-7
CDR3nt: TGTGCCAGCAATGGGGGCAAAACGCTTGGCTACACCTTC; CDR3aa: CASNGGKTLGYTF; abundance: .; d_gene: .; v_gene: TRBV28; j_gene: TRBJ1-2
CDR3nt: TGTGCCAGCAGCCCCCTCACAGGGGGGTCCTACAATGAGCAGTTCTTC; CDR3aa: CASSPLTGGSYNEQFF; abundance: .; d_gene: TRBD1; v_gene: TRBV7-9; j_gene: TRBJ2-1
CDR3nt: TGTGCCAGCAGCTCTAAGGGGATAGCCAAAAACATTCAGTACTTC; CDR3aa: CASSSKGIAKNIQYF; abundance: .; d_gene: .; v_gene: TRBV7-9; j_gene: TRBJ2-4
CDR3nt: TGTGCCAGCAGCCATTCTAGCGCCCTCTACGAGCAGTACTTC; CDR3aa: CASSHSSALYEQYF; abundance: .; d_gene: .; v_gene: TRBV3-1/TRBV3-2; j_gene: TRBJ2-7
CDR3nt: TGCGCCAGCAGCCAAGAAACTAGCGGGGGGGAAAACATTCAGTACTTC; CDR3aa: CASSQETSGGENIQYF; abundance: .; d_gene: TRBD2; v_gene: TRBV4-1; j_gene: TRBJ2-4
CDR3nt: TGTGCCAGCAGCCAAGTCCCCCAAACCCGTGGGCAAGAGACCCAGTACTTC; CDR3aa: CASSQVPQTRGQETQYF; abundance: .; d_gene: .; v_gene: TRBV3-1/TRBV3-2; j_gene: TRBJ2-5
CDR3nt: TGCAGTGCTAGTGGGGGGCCGATATACAATGAGCAGTTCTTC; CDR3aa: CSASGGPIYNEQFF; abundance: .; d_gene: .; v_gene: TRBV20-1; j_gene: TRBJ2-1
CDR3nt: TGTGCCAGCAGTGACTCTACCGGGGCAATCGGCTCACCCCTCCACTTT; CDR3aa: CASSDSTGAIGSPLHF; abundance: .; d_gene: .; v_gene: TRBV6-4; j_gene: TRBJ1-6
CDR3nt: TGTGCCAGCAGCTTGGAAGGCAGGGCTTCTAATGAAAAACTGTTTTTT; CDR3aa: CASSLEGRASNEKLFF; abundance: .; d_gene: .; v_gene: TRBV5-8; j_gene: TRBJ1-4
CDR3nt: TGTGCCAGTAGTATAGACCGGGGGTCCTATGGCTACACCTTC; CDR3aa: CASSIDRGSYGYTF; abundance: .; d_gene: .; v_gene: TRBV19; j_gene: TRBJ1-2
CDR3nt: TGTGCCAGCAGCTTGGTTGGTGGGGAGCTGTTTTTT; CDR3aa: CASSLVGGELFF; abundance: .; d_gene: .; v_gene: TRBV7-2; j_gene: TRBJ2-2
CDR3nt: TGCAGCGTTATCCCCGAGACAGGGGTTAACTATGGCTACACCTTC; CDR3aa: CSVIPETGVNYGYTF; abundance: .; d_gene: TRBD1; v_gene: TRBV29-1; j_gene: TRBJ1-2
CDR3nt: TGTGCCAGCAGAGGACAGGTCTCCTATAATTCACCCCTCCACTTT; CDR3aa: CASRGQVSYNSPLHF; abundance: .; d_gene: TRBD1; v_gene: TRBV6-5; j_gene: TRBJ1-6
CDR3nt: TGTGCCAGCAGTTATGGGTCTTATGACACTGAAGCTTTCTTT; CDR3aa: CASSYGSYDTEAFF; abundance: .; d_gene: .; v_gene: TRBV6-5; j_gene: TRBJ1-1
CDR3nt: TGTGCCAGCAGCCAAAGACCGAGCGACGTCCTGACTTTC; CDR3aa: CASSQRPSDVLTF; abundance: once; d_gene: .; v_gene: TRBV14; j_gene: TRBJ2-6
CDR3nt: TGTGCCACCAGTGTGGCGGCTAGCAATCAGCCCCAGCATTTT; CDR3aa: CATSVAASNQPQHF; abundance: .; d_gene: .; v_gene: TRBV24-1; j_gene: TRBJ1-5
CDR3nt: TGTGCCAGCAGCGTAGAAGGGGGGCGCGATGAAAAACTGTTTTTT; CDR3aa: CASSVEGGRDEKLFF; abundance: .; d_gene: .; v_gene: TRBV9; j_gene: TRBJ1-4
CDR3nt: TGTGCCGGCCGCGGGGGCTGGAATGAAGCTTTCTTT; CDR3aa: CAGRGGWNEAFF; abundance: .; d_gene: .; v_gene: TRBV6-5; j_gene: TRBJ1-1
CDR3nt: TGTGCCAGCGGGGGAGGACGTCGAGCTTTCTTT; CDR3aa: CASGGGRRAFF; abundance: .; d_gene: .; v_gene: TRBV12-3/TRBV12-4; j_gene: TRBJ1-1
CDR3nt: TGTGCCAGTAGTATAGAGACAGGGTACGAGCAGTACTTC; CDR3aa: CASSIETGYEQYF; abundance: .; d_gene: TRBD1; v_gene: TRBV19; j_gene: TRBJ2-7
CDR3nt: TGTGCCAGCAGTTTAAGGCTTTCTGGAAACACCATATATTTT; CDR3aa: CASSLRLSGNTIYF; abundance: .; d_gene: .; v_gene: TRBV28; j_gene: TRBJ1-3